The rows below give T cell receptor beta chains drawn from one sample of a study of T cells in Graves' hyperthyroidism and ophthalmopathy. TCRdb re-derived calls from the multiplex PCR reads in MiXCR, one entry per CDR3 protein. The repertoire holds 45,000 to 60,000 distinct CDR3 sequences, with about 50% as singletons. The sample was blood. The receptors derive from a woman younger than 45 with Graves' ophthalmopathy. Each CDR3 is given with its conserved first and last residue. The order of the fields is clone size, V gene, D gene, J gene, CDR3 DNA, CDR3 protein. The D gene is left open where the match is weak. Only some rows state a clone size, as once, few, many or a class for expanded clones.

abundance: NA; v_gene: TRBV5-1; d_gene: NA; j_gene: TRBJ2-7; CDR3nt: TGCGCCAGCAGCCTCCGGGACCCCGGAGCCGAGCAGTACTTC; CDR3aa: CASSLRDPGAEQYF
abundance: many; v_gene: TRBV19; d_gene: NA; j_gene: TRBJ2-1; CDR3nt: TGTGCCAGTAGTTCCGGAGTCGGGCTCTACAATGAGCAGTTCTTC; CDR3aa: CASSSGVGLYNEQFF
abundance: many; v_gene: TRBV19; d_gene: NA; j_gene: TRBJ2-4; CDR3nt: TGTGCCAGTAGTGCACCAGGGGAATACATTCAGTACTTC; CDR3aa: CASSAPGEYIQYF
abundance: many; v_gene: TRBV7-3; d_gene: TRBD1; j_gene: TRBJ1-1; CDR3nt: TGTGCCAGCAGCGCGGACAGGGGTCGAGAAGCTTTCTTT; CDR3aa: CASSADRGREAFF
abundance: many; v_gene: TRBV7-6; d_gene: NA; j_gene: TRBJ2-6; CDR3nt: TGTGCCAGCACCTTAGGGGCTGGGGCCAACGTCCTGACTTTC; CDR3aa: CASTLGAGANVLTF
abundance: NA; v_gene: TRBV28; d_gene: TRBD1; j_gene: TRBJ2-7; CDR3nt: TGTGCCAGCGACAGGGCCACCCACGAGCGGTACTTC; CDR3aa: CASDRATHERYF
abundance: many; v_gene: TRBV29-1; d_gene: TRBD1; j_gene: TRBJ2-7; CDR3nt: TGCAGCGTTGGGATGGGACAGGGGCCCTACGAGCAGTACTTC; CDR3aa: CSVGMGQGPYEQYF
abundance: many; v_gene: TRBV11-2; d_gene: NA; j_gene: TRBJ2-1; CDR3nt: TGTGCCAGCAGCTTACAGGTCTTGGACAATGAGCAGTTCTTC; CDR3aa: CASSLQVLDNEQFF
abundance: NA; v_gene: TRBV20-1; d_gene: NA; j_gene: TRBJ1-3; CDR3nt: TGCAGTGCTTGGGCGTCTGGAAACACCATATATTTT; CDR3aa: CSAWASGNTIYF
abundance: NA; v_gene: TRBV29-1; d_gene: NA; j_gene: TRBJ1-1; CDR3nt: TGTAGCGTTGAACATACAGTTAACACAGAAGCTTTCTTT; CDR3aa: CSVEHTVNTEAFF
abundance: once; v_gene: TRBV7-8; d_gene: NA; j_gene: TRBJ1-2; CDR3nt: TGTGCCAGCGTGTTGGCGGGAGGCTATGGCTACACCTTC; CDR3aa: CASVLAGGYGYTF
abundance: NA; v_gene: TRBV3-1; d_gene: NA; j_gene: TRBJ2-1; CDR3nt: TGTGCCAGCAGCCATCCAGGACGGCCCTACAATGAGCAGTTCTTC; CDR3aa: CASSHPGRPYNEQFF
abundance: NA; v_gene: TRBV7-8; d_gene: NA; j_gene: TRBJ2-7; CDR3nt: TGTGCCAGCAGCTTAGCGCGGGGCGGGGTGAACGAGCAGTACTTC; CDR3aa: CASSLARGGVNEQYF
abundance: NA; v_gene: TRBV2; d_gene: TRBD2; j_gene: TRBJ2-3; CDR3nt: TGTGCCAGCAGTGAAGTGCCTAGCGGGAGGGTATCAGATACGCAGTATTTT; CDR3aa: CASSEVPSGRVSDTQYF
abundance: many; v_gene: TRBV6-6; d_gene: TRBD1; j_gene: TRBJ2-7; CDR3nt: TGTGCCAGCAGTCGCGGGACAGGTTCCTACGAGCAGTACTTC; CDR3aa: CASSRGTGSYEQYF
abundance: NA; v_gene: TRBV5-6; d_gene: TRBD1; j_gene: TRBJ2-5; CDR3nt: TGTGCCAGCGGATTGCCGGGACAGGGGACGGGAGAGACCCAGTACTTC; CDR3aa: CASGLPGQGTGETQYF
abundance: NA; v_gene: TRBV19; d_gene: TRBD1; j_gene: TRBJ1-5; CDR3nt: TGTGCCAGTAGTATACGGTCGGGACAGGGGGAAAATCAGCCCCAGCATTTT; CDR3aa: CASSIRSGQGENQPQHF
abundance: many; v_gene: TRBV2; d_gene: TRBD1; j_gene: TRBJ2-7; CDR3nt: TGTGCCAGCAGTGACGACAGGGGGACCTACGAGCAGTACTTC; CDR3aa: CASSDDRGTYEQYF
abundance: NA; v_gene: TRBV19; d_gene: NA; j_gene: TRBJ2-1; CDR3nt: TGTGCCAGTAGTGCGTCCGGGAGCTTCAATGAGCAGTTCTTC; CDR3aa: CASSASGSFNEQFF
abundance: many; v_gene: TRBV29-1; d_gene: NA; j_gene: TRBJ2-7; CDR3nt: TGCAGCGTCTCCAGGGGTGGCGAGCAGTACTTC; CDR3aa: CSVSRGGEQYF
abundance: many; v_gene: TRBV19; d_gene: NA; j_gene: TRBJ1-3; CDR3nt: TGTGCCAGTAGTTCACAGGGCTTTGCTGGAAACACCATATATTTT; CDR3aa: CASSSQGFAGNTIYF
abundance: NA; v_gene: TRBV30; d_gene: NA; j_gene: TRBJ2-7; CDR3nt: TGTGTCTGGAGTACGAGCTCGTACTTC; CDR3aa: CVWSTSSYF
abundance: many; v_gene: TRBV27; d_gene: NA; j_gene: TRBJ1-2; CDR3nt: TGTGCCAGCAGTGCCCTCGGGGCTAACTATGGCTACACCTTC; CDR3aa: CASSALGANYGYTF
abundance: many; v_gene: TRBV28; d_gene: NA; j_gene: TRBJ1-2; CDR3nt: TGTGCCAGCAGTCCCGGCAGTCCCTATGGCTACACCTTC; CDR3aa: CASSPGSPYGYTF
abundance: NA; v_gene: TRBV24-1; d_gene: TRBD1; j_gene: TRBJ2-7; CDR3nt: TGTGCCACCAGTGTCGGAGGACAGGGGGCTAACGAGCAGTACTTC; CDR3aa: CATSVGGQGANEQYF
abundance: NA; v_gene: TRBV5-6; d_gene: NA; j_gene: TRBJ2-1; CDR3nt: TGTGCCAGCAGCTTAGGCCTTGAGCAGTTTTTC; CDR3aa: CASSLGLEQFF
abundance: many; v_gene: TRBV7-9; d_gene: NA; j_gene: TRBJ2-5; CDR3nt: TGTGCCAGCGGTGTTAGGATTGCGCAAGAGACCCAGTACTTC; CDR3aa: CASGVRIAQETQYF
abundance: many; v_gene: TRBV28; d_gene: NA; j_gene: TRBJ1-5; CDR3nt: TGTGCCAGCAGTTTTGGGGGCGCAAGCCAGCCCCAGCATTTT; CDR3aa: CASSFGGASQPQHF
abundance: once; v_gene: TRBV9; d_gene: NA; j_gene: TRBJ1-3; CDR3nt: TGTGCCAGCAGCGAACGGGAGGAAGGCGGCTACACCATATATTTT; CDR3aa: CASSEREEGGYTIYF
abundance: many; v_gene: TRBV7-9; d_gene: TRBD2; j_gene: TRBJ2-3; CDR3nt: TGTGCCAGCAGCCGAGGATCGGGGCTAGCGGGGGCCTCTAGCACAGATACGCAGTATTTT; CDR3aa: CASSRGSGLAGASSTDTQYF